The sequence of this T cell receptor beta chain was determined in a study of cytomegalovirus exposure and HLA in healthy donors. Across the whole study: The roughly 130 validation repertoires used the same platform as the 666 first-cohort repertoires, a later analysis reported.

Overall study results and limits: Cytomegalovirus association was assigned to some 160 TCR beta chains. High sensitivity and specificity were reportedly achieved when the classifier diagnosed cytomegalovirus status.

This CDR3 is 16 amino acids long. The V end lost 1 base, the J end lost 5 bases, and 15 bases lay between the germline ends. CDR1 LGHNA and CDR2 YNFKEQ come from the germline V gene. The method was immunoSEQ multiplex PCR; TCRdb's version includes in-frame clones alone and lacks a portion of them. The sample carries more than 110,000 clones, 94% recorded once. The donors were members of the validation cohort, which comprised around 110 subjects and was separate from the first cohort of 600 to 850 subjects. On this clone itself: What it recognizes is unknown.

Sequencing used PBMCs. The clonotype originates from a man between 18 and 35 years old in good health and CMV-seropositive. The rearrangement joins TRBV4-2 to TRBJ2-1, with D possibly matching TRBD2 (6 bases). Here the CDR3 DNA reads TGTGCCAGCAGCCAAGTTCTGGCTAGCGCAAACAATGAGCAGTTCTTC. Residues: CASSQVLASANNEQFF.